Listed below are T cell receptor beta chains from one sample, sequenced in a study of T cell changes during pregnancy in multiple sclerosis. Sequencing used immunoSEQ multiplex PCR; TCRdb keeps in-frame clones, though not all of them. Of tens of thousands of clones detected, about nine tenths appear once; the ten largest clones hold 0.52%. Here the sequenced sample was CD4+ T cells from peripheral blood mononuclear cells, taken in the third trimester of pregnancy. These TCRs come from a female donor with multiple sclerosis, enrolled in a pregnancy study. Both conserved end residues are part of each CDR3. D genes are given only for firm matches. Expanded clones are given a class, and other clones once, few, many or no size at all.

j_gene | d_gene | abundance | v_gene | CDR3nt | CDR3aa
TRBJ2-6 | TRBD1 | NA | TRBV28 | TGTGCCAGCAGCCCACCGACAGGGTCTGGGGCCAACGTCCTGACTTTC | CASSPPTGSGANVLTF
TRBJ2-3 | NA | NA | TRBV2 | TGTGCCAGCAGGGGCACGGGGGCAGATACGCAGTATTTT | CASRGTGADTQYF
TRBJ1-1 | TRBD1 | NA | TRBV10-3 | TGTGCCATCAGTCAAAGGACAGGCCAGAACACTGAAGCTTTCTTT | CAISQRTGQNTEAFF
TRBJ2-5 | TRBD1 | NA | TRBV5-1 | TGCGCCAGCAGCTCCGGGACAGGGCGGGAGACCCAGTACTTC | CASSSGTGRETQYF
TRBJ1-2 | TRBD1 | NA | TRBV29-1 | TGCAGCGTTGAAGACCTACAGGGGGCGCGAGGCTACACCTTC | CSVEDLQGARGYTF
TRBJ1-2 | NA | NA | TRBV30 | TGTGCCTGGAGTAGGGCAGGGAGGCACGGCTACACCTTC | CAWSRAGRHGYTF
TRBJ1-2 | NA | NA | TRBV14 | TGTGCCAGCAGCCAAAAGACCACCGCCAGGGTATATGGCTACACCTTC | CASSQKTTARVYGYTF
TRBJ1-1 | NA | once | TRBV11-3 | TGTGCCAGCAGCTTAGGGCCGAACACTGAAGCTTTCTTT | CASSLGPNTEAFF
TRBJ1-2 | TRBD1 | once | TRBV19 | TGTGCCAGCAGGACAGGGGTCGCCTCTAGGTATGGCTACACCTTC | CASRTGVASRYGYTF
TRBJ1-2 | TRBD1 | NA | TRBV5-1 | TGCGCCACCCGGACAGGGGGAACCGCTAACTATGGCTACACCTTC | CATRTGGTANYGYTF
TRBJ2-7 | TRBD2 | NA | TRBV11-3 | TGTGCCAGCAGCCCGGGACTAGCGGGAGGGCCCCCCGAGCAGTACTTC | CASSPGLAGGPPEQYF
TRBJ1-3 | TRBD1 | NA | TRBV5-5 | TGTGCCAGCAGCTGGGGACAGGGGAGTGGAAACACCATATATTTT | CASSWGQGSGNTIYF
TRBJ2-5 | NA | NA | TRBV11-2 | TGTGCCAGCAGCTGGGGTAGGGGGAGCCAAGAGACCCAGTACTTC | CASSWGRGSQETQYF
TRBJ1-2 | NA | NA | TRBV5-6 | TGTGCCAGCAGCTTGGATGGAGGAAGCTATGGCTACACCTTC | CASSLDGGSYGYTF
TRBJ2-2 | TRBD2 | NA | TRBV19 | TGTGCCAGTAGTAAGGGACTAGCTAACACCGGGGAGCTGTTTTTT | CASSKGLANTGELFF
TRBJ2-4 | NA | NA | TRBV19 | TGTGCCAGTAGTACCCCGGGAAATAGGATGAACATTCAGTACTTC | CASSTPGNRMNIQYF
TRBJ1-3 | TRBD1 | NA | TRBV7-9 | TGTGCCAGCAGCGACACCCGGGACAGGAGCCGAAACACCATATATTTT | CASSDTRDRSRNTIYF